The rows below give T cell receptor beta chains drawn from one sample of a study of T-cell reconstitution after alpha-beta-depleted transplantation in children. TCRdb re-called the PCR reads through MiXCR, storing one row per CDR3 protein. The table includes about 310,000 distinct CDR3 sequences, about a quarter detected once. The sample was PBMCs, mostly from graft donor cells, taken 180 days after TCRalphabeta/CD19-depleted stem cell transplant. Receptors originate from a male patient aged 5 to 17 who had a stem cell transplant for acute lymphoblastic leukemia, so the T cells may come from the graft donor. Both conserved end residues are part of each CDR3. D genes are given only for firm matches. Size tells how often a clone was seen (once, few, many) or the class of an expanded clone, and some rows leave it out.

TRBV5-1	NA	14	TRBJ2-7	NA	TGCGCCAGCAGCTTTTTCCGAGCCCCCTACGAGCAGTACTTC	CASSFFRAPYEQYF
TRBV11-1	NA	16	TRBJ2-3	NA	TGTGCCAGCAGCCCCTCGGACTGGACGACGACAGATACGCAGTATTTT	CASSPSDWTTTDTQYF
TRBV7-8	TRBD2	16	TRBJ2-3	few	TGTGCCAGCAGCTTACCCTTAGCGGGAGCCACAGATACGCAGTATTTT	CASSLPLAGATDTQYF
TRBV10-3	TRBD2	15	TRBJ2-3	few	TGTGCCATCAGTGAGTCGGTGGGAGGGCCAGATACGCAGTATTTT	CAISESVGGPDTQYF
TRBV20-1	TRBD1	12	TRBJ2-7	NA	TGCAGTGCGGAGTGGGACAGGAACGAGCAGTACTTC	CSAEWDRNEQYF
TRBV9	NA	18	TRBJ2-3	few	TGTGCCAGCAGCGTAGGCTTGCGGGACAGTTTAGGCACAGATACGCAGTATTTT	CASSVGLRDSLGTDTQYF
TRBV5-1	NA	13	TRBJ1-2	few	TGCGCCAGCAGCTTTATCGGGGGGATTGGCTACACCTTC	CASSFIGGIGYTF
TRBV19	NA	14	TRBJ2-7	few	TGTGCCAGTAGTCCCGGGACTCTTGCCTACGAGCAGTACTTC	CASSPGTLAYEQYF
TRBV5-6	NA	18	TRBJ1-1	NA	TGTGCCAGCAGCTTTAGGGCCGGCGCAGGGGCCTACGACACTGAAGCTTTCTTT	CASSFRAGAGAYDTEAFF
TRBV7-2	NA	17	TRBJ2-7	few	TGTGCCAGCAGCTTAAAGGGGAACAGAATACCACACCACGAGCAGTACTTC	CASSLKGNRIPHHEQYF
TRBV5-8	NA	15	TRBJ2-3	NA	TGTGCCAGCAGCTTAAGGCAGGACAACACAGATACGCAGTATTTT	CASSLRQDNTDTQYF
TRBV5-1	NA	14	TRBJ2-1	NA	TGCGCCAGCAGCGGTTTTGACGGGTACAATGAGCAGTTCTTC	CASSGFDGYNEQFF
TRBV9	NA	17	TRBJ2-2	NA	TGTGCCAGCAGCGTAGAACGGGTGCGGCCGAACACCGGGGAGCTGTTTTTT	CASSVERVRPNTGELFF
TRBV5-1	NA	12	TRBJ2-3	few	TGCGCCAGCAGCTTAGAGGGGACGACGCAGTATTTT	CASSLEGTTQYF
TRBV10-3	NA	16	TRBJ1-1	NA	TGTGCCATCGGAGGGGGACTCGGAATCGGGAACACTGAAGCTTTCTTT	CAIGGGLGIGNTEAFF
TRBV6-5	NA	17	TRBJ1-2	NA	TGTGCCAGCAGTTACGCCCCTTACGGGGTTGCGGTCTATGGCTACACCTTC	CASSYAPYGVAVYGYTF
TRBV7-9	TRBD2	15	TRBJ2-1	NA	TGTGCCAGCAGAGGACTAGCGGGAGGGTACAATGAGCAGTTCTTC	CASRGLAGGYNEQFF
TRBV7-3	NA	14	TRBJ2-7	few	TGTGCCAGCAGCCCCGGGACACTTCACGGCGAGCAGTACTTC	CASSPGTLHGEQYF
TRBV4-1	NA	14	TRBJ2-5	NA	TGCGCCAGCAGTGCGCCCGGGTACCAAGAGACCCAGTACTTC	CASSAPGYQETQYF
TRBV4-1	NA	14	TRBJ2-1	few	TGCGCCAGCAGGGCTAGCAGGTCCTACAATGAGCAGTTCTTC	CASRASRSYNEQFF
TRBV12-3/TRBV12-4	NA	13	TRBJ2-7	NA	TGTGCCAGCAGTTTGCATCCAGATCCCGGGCAGTACTTC	CASSLHPDPGQYF
TRBV7-6	TRBD2	15	TRBJ2-3	NA	TGTGCCAGCAGCTTAGAGGGACTAGCTACAGATACGCAGTATTTT	CASSLEGLATDTQYF
TRBV12-3/TRBV12-4	TRBD1	15	TRBJ2-1	NA	TGTGCCAGCAGTAAGGGACAGGGCTGGTACAATGAGCAGTTCTTC	CASSKGQGWYNEQFF
TRBV5-1	NA	15	TRBJ2-1	NA	TGCGCCAGCAGCTCTGCCGGACACCGCTACAATGAGCAGTTCTTC	CASSSAGHRYNEQFF
TRBV7-8	TRBD1	16	TRBJ2-2	NA	TGTGCCAGCAGCTTGGCCAGGGGGCTTACTACCGGGGAGCTGTTTTTT	CASSLARGLTTGELFF
TRBV6-1	NA	13	TRBJ1-3	few	TGTGCCAGCAGCAGTCTTGCTGGAAACACCATATATTTT	CASSSLAGNTIYF
TRBV3-1	NA	13	TRBJ2-1	NA	TGTGCCAGCAGCCAAGATTCAGGGGATGAGCAGTTCTTC	CASSQDSGDEQFF
TRBV6-5	NA	17	TRBJ2-3	NA	TGTGCCAGCAGTTACCGCCTAGCGACGGTTCTCACAGATACGCAGTATTTT	CASSYRLATVLTDTQYF
TRBV27	NA	17	TRBJ2-1	NA	TGTGCCAGCAGTTTATCGAGCGGCCTTATCTCCTACAATGAGCAGTTCTTC	CASSLSSGLISYNEQFF
TRBV12-3/TRBV12-4	TRBD2	15	TRBJ2-7	many	TGTGCCAGCACCCTAACTAGCGGGAGGGCCTACGAGCAGTACTTC	CASTLTSGRAYEQYF